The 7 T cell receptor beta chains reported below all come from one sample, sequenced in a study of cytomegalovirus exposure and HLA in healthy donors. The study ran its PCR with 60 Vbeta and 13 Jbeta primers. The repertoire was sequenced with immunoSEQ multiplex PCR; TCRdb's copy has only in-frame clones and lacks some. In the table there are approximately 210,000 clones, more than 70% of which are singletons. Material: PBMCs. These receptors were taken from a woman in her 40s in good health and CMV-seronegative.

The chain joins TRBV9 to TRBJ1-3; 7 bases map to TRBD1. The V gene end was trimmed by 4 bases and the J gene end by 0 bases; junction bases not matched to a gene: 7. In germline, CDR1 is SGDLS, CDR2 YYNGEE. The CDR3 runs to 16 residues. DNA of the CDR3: TGTGCCAGCAGCCCAAGACAGGGCGGCTCTGGAAACACCATATATTTT. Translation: CASSPRQGGSGNTIYF.

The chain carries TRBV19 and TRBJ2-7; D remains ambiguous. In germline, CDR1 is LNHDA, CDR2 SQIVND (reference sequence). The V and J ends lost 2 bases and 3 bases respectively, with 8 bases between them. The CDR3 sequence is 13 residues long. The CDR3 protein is CASSIKHNYEQYF. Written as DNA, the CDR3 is TGTGCCAGTAGTATAAAACATAACTACGAGCAGTACTTC. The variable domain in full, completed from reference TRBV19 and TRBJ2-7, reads DGGITQSPKYLFRKEGQNVTLSCEQNLNHDAMYWYRQDPGQGLRLIYYSQIVNDFQKGDIAEGYSVSREKKESFPLTVTSAQKNPTAFYLCASSIKHNYEQYFGPGTRLTVT.

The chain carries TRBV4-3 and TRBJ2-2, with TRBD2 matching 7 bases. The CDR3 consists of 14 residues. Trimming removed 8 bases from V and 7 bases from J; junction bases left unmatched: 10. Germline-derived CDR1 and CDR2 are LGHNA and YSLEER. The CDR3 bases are TGCGCCAGCCGGGGGAGGGAGCGGGTCGGGGAGCTGTTTTTT. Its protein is CASRGRERVGELFF.

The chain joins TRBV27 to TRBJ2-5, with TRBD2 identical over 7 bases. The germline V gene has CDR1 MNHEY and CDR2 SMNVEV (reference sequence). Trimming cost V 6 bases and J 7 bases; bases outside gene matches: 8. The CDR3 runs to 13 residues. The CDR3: CASRPFGGGTQYF. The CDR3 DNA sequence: TGTGCCAGCAGGCCCTTTGGGGGGGGGACCCAGTACTTC.

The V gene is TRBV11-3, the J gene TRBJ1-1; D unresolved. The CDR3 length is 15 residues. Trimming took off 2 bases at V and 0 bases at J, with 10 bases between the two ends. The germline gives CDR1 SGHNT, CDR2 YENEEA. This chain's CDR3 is CASSLYPRMNTEAFF. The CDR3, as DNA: TGTGCCAGCAGCTTATACCCCAGGATGAACACTGAAGCTTTCTTT.

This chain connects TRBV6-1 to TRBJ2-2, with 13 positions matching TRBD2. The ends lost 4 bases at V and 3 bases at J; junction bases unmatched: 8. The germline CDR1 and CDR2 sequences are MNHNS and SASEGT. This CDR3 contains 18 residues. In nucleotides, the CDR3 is TGTGCCAGCAGTGCCACCCCGGGACTAGCGGGATACACCGGGGAGCTGTTTTTT. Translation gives CASSATPGLAGYTGELFF.

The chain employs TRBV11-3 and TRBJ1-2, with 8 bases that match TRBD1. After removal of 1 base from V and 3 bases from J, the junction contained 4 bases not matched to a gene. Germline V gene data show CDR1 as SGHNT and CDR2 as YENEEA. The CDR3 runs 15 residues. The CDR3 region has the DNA TGTGCCAGCAGCTTAGGTACAGGGGGTGACTATGGCTACACCTTC. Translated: CASSLGTGGDYGYTF.